These T cell receptor beta chains were read from a single sample in a study of shared T cell receptors in the human thymus. Sequencing was performed with immunoSEQ multiplex PCR; in TCRdb, only in-frame clones are kept and a portion is missing. This sample has approximately 660,000 clones; 70% to 90% occur once, and the top ten carry about 0.01%. These sequences were also reported in another study, on human thymus T cells.

Sequencing was carried out using thymocytes. These receptors were taken from a boy under two years old with a congenital heart defect. Both conserved end residues are part of each CDR3.

V gene: TRBV29-1
J gene: TRBJ1-5
CDR3 protein: CSVGLGGDQPQHF

V gene: TRBV2
J gene: TRBJ2-7
CDR3 protein: CASSEGSRETYEQYF

V gene: TRBV15
J gene: TRBJ2-2
CDR3 protein: CATSLRGLAGANTGELFF

V gene: TRBV29-1
J gene: TRBJ2-1
CDR3 protein: CSVWTSGRLGQFF

V gene: TRBV4-3
J gene: TRBJ2-5
CDR3 protein: CASSQEVGAVETQYF

V gene: TRBV19
J gene: TRBJ2-1
CDR3 protein: CASSIGPSGFYNEQFF

V gene: TRBV11-2
J gene: TRBJ1-2
CDR3 protein: CASSLPTVDRIYGYTF

V gene: TRBV7-2
J gene: TRBJ2-7
CDR3 protein: CASTKTEGDSYEQYF

V gene: TRBV7-2
J gene: TRBJ1-2
CDR3 protein: CASSLALGQGADGYTF

V gene: TRBV14
J gene: TRBJ1-4
CDR3 protein: CASSQSSADEKLFF

V gene: TRBV13
J gene: TRBJ2-3
CDR3 protein: CASSLRTSLADTQYF

V gene: TRBV6-1
J gene: TRBJ2-1
CDR3 protein: CASSERASGRIVLNEQFF

V gene: TRBV14
J gene: TRBJ1-1
CDR3 protein: CASSQDRGITGGEVAFF

V gene: TRBV5-1
J gene: TRBJ1-5
CDR3 protein: CASSVGTGPNQPQHF

V gene: TRBV6-4
J gene: TRBJ2-2
CDR3 protein: CASSDSTGVNTGELFF

V gene: TRBV4-1
J gene: TRBJ2-7
CDR3 protein: CASSPERQGENEQYF

V gene: TRBV4-3
J gene: TRBJ1-4
CDR3 protein: CASSQPTGGGGSPSQGKLFF

V gene: TRBV10-1
J gene: TRBJ2-2
CDR3 protein: CASNGTGSGTGELFF

V gene: TRBV7-4
J gene: TRBJ2-1
CDR3 protein: CASSSLGGAGNEQFF

V gene: TRBV19
J gene: TRBJ1-1
CDR3 protein: CASSPRDRDNTEAFF

V gene: TRBV9
J gene: TRBJ2-3
CDR3 protein: CASSVGASGSRESHTDTQYF

V gene: TRBV18
J gene: TRBJ2-7
CDR3 protein: CASSPRRRPYEQYF

V gene: TRBV19
J gene: TRBJ2-4
CDR3 protein: CASSRGLAKNIQYF

V gene: TRBV9
J gene: TRBJ2-4
CDR3 protein: CASSRDRVWENIQYF

V gene: TRBV19
J gene: TRBJ2-3
CDR3 protein: CASSIQQSRDTQYF

V gene: TRBV19
J gene: TRBJ1-2
CDR3 protein: CASSRGVQGNYGYTF

V gene: TRBV2
J gene: TRBJ2-7
CDR3 protein: CASSESSGKLYEQYF

V gene: TRBV5-1
J gene: TRBJ2-1
CDR3 protein: CASSRTSGRHYNEQFF

V gene: TRBV30
J gene: TRBJ2-1
CDR3 protein: CAWSVRSYNEQFF

V gene: TRBV2
J gene: .
CDR3 protein: CASSAQGAGGFEQYF

V gene: TRBV4-3
J gene: TRBJ2-5
CDR3 protein: CASSPIQPGLAVQETQYF

V gene: TRBV7-5
J gene: TRBJ2-7
CDR3 protein: CARSPSQMDRAVSYEQYF

V gene: TRBV12-5
J gene: TRBJ2-1
CDR3 protein: CASGLVGSGRSDNEQFF

V gene: TRBV5-4
J gene: TRBJ2-1
CDR3 protein: CASTPRGGRDNEQFF

V gene: TRBV19
J gene: TRBJ2-7
CDR3 protein: CASSSRTSGRTEHF

V gene: TRBV28
J gene: TRBJ2-1
CDR3 protein: CASSPTLPGQGGNEQFF

V gene: TRBV7-2
J gene: TRBJ2-1
CDR3 protein: CASSSPPGLELEQFF

V gene: TRBV21-1
J gene: TRBJ2-3
CDR3 protein: CARPFFSGGPDTQYF

V gene: TRBV30
J gene: TRBJ1-1
CDR3 protein: CAWEQQGSRTEAFF

V gene: TRBV28
J gene: TRBJ2-1
CDR3 protein: CASSAEGGKYNEQFF

V gene: TRBV29-1
J gene: TRBJ1-2
CDR3 protein: CSDKGVAGGNTSYYGYTF

V gene: TRBV7-2
J gene: TRBJ2-5
CDR3 protein: CASSLEAGGFEETQYF

V gene: TRBV18
J gene: TRBJ2-7
CDR3 protein: CASSATGGSEQYF

V gene: TRBV7-2
J gene: TRBJ2-7
CDR3 protein: CASSPEQGRGDPYEQYF

V gene: TRBV28
J gene: TRBJ2-2
CDR3 protein: CASSFFGTANTGELFF

V gene: TRBV4-1
J gene: TRBJ2-1
CDR3 protein: CASSQDRGARAPFDEQFF

V gene: TRBV6-5
J gene: TRBJ2-1
CDR3 protein: CASTHSGRPRNEQFF

V gene: TRBV2
J gene: TRBJ2-7
CDR3 protein: CASSENPADTYEQYF